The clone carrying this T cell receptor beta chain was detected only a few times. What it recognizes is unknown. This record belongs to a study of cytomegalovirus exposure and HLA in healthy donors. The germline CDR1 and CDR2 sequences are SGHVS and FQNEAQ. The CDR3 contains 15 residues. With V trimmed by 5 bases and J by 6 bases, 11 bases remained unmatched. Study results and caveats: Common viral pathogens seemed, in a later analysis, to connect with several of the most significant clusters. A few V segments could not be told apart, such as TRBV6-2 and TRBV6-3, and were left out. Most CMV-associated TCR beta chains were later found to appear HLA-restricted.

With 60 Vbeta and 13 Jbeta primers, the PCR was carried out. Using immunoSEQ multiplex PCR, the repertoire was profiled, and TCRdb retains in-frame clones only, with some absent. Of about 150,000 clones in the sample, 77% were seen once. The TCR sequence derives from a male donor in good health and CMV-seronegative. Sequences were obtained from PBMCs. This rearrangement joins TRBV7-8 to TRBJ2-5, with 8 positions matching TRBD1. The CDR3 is CASSQGSGQGKTQYF. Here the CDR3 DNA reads TGTGCCAGCAGCCAGGGGAGCGGACAGGGAAAGACCCAGTACTTC.